This T cell receptor (beta chain) was sequenced for a study of regulatory T cells in long-lasting Graves disease. Study-wide results and caveats: Persistent-disease Graves' patients showed less TCR diversity than new cases. Public clonotype sharing was higher in persistent than newly diagnosed patients.

Time point here: persistent/refractory GD, antithyroid drugs over 5 years with positive TRAb. PBMC RNA was the source of the TCR library. The diagnosis of Graves' disease used American Thyroid Association guidelines. CDR3-region Arm-PCR and iRepertoire HTBI primers produced the TCR beta libraries. Methods used by the authors: Sequenced samples collectively carried 55 to 80 TRBV and some 15 TRBJ segments. TCRdb analysed the multiplex PCR reads with MiXCR anew, one entry per CDR3 protein. It is TCRdb's table, rather than the study itself, that gives the V and J calls and clone size. Among 400,000 to 600,000 distinct CDR3 sequences, 20% to 25% were seen once, and the ten largest hold roughly 7%. This CDR3 spans 15 amino acids. Germline-derived CDR1 and CDR2 are SEHNR and FQNEAQ (reference sequence). The ends were cut back, 6 bases at V and 2 bases at J, with 16 bases in the middle. A note on this clonotype: As yet, its antigen is unknown.

The source was peripheral blood mononuclear cells (PBMCs), collected when the disease was refractory, from a patient treated with antithyroid drugs. The chain joins TRBV7-9 to TRBJ1-1, with D tentatively TRBD1 (6 bases). The clonotype comes from a female donor with Graves disease. The CDR3 loop is CASSSSGAVNTEAFF. The DNA for the CDR3 is TGTGCCAGCAGTTCTTCAGGGGCCGTTAACACTGAAGCTTTCTTT.